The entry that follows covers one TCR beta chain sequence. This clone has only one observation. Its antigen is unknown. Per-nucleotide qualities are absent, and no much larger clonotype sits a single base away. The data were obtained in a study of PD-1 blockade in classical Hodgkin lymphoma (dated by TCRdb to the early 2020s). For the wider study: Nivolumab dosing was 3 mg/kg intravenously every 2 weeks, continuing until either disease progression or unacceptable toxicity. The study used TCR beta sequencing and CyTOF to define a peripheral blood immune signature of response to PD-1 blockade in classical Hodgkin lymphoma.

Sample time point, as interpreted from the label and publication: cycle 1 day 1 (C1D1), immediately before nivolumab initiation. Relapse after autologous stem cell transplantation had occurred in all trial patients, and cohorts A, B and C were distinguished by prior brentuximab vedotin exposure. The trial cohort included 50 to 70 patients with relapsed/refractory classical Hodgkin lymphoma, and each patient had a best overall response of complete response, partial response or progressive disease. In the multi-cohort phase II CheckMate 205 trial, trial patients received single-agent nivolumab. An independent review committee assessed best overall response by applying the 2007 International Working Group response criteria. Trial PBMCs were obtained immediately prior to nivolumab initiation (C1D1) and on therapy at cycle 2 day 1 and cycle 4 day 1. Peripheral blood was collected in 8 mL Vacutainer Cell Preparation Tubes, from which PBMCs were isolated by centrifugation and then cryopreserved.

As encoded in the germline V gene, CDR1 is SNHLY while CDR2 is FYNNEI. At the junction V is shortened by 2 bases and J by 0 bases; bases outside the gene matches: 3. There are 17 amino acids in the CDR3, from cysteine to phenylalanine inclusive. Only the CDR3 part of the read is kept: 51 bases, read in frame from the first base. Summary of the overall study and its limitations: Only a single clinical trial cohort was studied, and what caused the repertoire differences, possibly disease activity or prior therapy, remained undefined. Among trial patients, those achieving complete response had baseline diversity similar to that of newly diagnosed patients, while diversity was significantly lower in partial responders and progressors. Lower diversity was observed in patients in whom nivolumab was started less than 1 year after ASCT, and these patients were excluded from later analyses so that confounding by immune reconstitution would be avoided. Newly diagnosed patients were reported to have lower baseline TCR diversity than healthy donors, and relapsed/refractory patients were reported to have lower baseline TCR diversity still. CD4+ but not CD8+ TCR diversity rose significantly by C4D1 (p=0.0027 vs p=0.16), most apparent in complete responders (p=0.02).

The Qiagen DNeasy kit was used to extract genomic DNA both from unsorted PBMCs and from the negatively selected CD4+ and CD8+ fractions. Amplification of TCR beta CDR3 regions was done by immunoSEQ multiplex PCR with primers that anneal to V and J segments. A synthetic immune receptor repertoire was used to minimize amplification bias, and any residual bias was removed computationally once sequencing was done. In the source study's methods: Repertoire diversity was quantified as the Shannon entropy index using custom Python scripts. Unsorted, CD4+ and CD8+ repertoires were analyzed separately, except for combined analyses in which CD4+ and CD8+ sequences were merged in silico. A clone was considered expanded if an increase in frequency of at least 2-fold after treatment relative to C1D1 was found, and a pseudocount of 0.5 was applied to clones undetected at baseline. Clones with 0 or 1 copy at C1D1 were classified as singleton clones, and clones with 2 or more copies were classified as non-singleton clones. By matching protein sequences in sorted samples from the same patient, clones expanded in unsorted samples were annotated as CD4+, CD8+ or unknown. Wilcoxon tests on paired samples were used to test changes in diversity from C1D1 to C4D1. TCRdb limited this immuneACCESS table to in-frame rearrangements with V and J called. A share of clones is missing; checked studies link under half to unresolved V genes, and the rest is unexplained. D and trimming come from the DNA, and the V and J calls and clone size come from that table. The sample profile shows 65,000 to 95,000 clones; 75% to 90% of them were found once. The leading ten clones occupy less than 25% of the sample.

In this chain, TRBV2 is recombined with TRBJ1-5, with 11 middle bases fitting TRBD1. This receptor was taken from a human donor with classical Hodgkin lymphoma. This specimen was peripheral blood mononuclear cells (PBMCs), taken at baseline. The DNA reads TGTGCCAGCAGTGAAAGGACAGGGGGCCCTAGCAATCAGCCCCAGCATTTT. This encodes CASSERTGGPSNQPQHF. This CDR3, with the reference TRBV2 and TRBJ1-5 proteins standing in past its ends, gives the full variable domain EPEVTQTPSHQVTQMGQEVILRCVPISNHLYFYWYRQILGQKVEFLVSFYNNEISEKSEIFDDQFSVERPDGSNFTLKIRSTKLEDSAMYFCASSERTGGPSNQPQHFGDGTRLSIL.